This T cell receptor (beta chain) was documented in a study of glioma-infiltrating T cells. Study summary: Sequencing aimed for roughly 4.5- to 11-fold coverage of about a million peripheral T cells.

Using RNA template, CDR3s of TCR alpha and beta were amplified with iRepertoire arm-PCR. Tissue mRNA or PBMC total RNA, about 90-400 ng, went into one-step reverse transcription and amplification. In TCRdb, the multiplex PCR reads were re-called with MiXCR into one record per CDR3 protein. The table records around 390,000 distinct CDR3 sequences, about two fifths of them present only once. Notes on the study in general: Non-neoplastic patients had below-expected tissue-blood divergence, while all gliomas exceeded expectation. Only very few CDR3 sequences appeared in both tissue and blood.

Points on this clonotype: Its target is unknown. One junction end disagrees with the germline gene, perhaps due to a read error.

The germline gives CDR1 DFQATT, CDR2 SNEGSKA (reference sequence). This CDR3 contains 15 residues. The sequence derives from a human donor with low-grade glioma or glioblastoma, undergoing nonglioma brain surgery, or in good health (not recorded which). The chain employs TRBV20-1 and TRBJ2-1, with TRBD2 as a possible D gene (6 bases). Sequencing was done on a sample of glioma tissue, nonneoplastic brain tissue, or PBMCs (not recorded which). The CDR3 protein is CSASTSSGSYNKQFF. As DNA, the CDR3 is TGCAGTGCTAGTACTAGCTCAGGCTCCTACAATAAGCAGTTCTTC.